One and the same sample provided the 21 T cell receptor beta chains below, sequenced in a study of cytomegalovirus exposure and HLA in healthy donors. PCR involved 60 Vbeta and 13 Jbeta primers. Method: immunoSEQ multiplex PCR; TCRdb's copy keeps in-frame clones and lacks some. The sample records a few hundred thousand clones, around 90% being singletons. The sample taken for sequencing was PBMCs. The receptors come from a girl aged 2-10 years in good health and CMV-seronegative.

In the case of this clone: At one of its ends the junction is not consistent with the germline gene, which may arise from a read error. This chain joins TRBV7-9 and TRBJ1-2, with TRBD1 identical over 10 bases. Per germline, CDR1 SEHNR and CDR2 FQNEAQ (reference sequence). The CDR3 totals 14 residues. DNA for the CDR3: TGTTCCAGCAGCTCGGGACAGGGGAACTATGGCTACACCTTC. Amino acids: CSSSSGQGNYGYTF.

The chain employs TRBV6-5 and TRBJ2-5; a possible D gene is TRBD1 (5 bases). The CDR3 loop spans 14 amino acids. Germline assignment: CDR1 MNHEY and CDR2 SVGAGI. Deletions cut 5 bases from V and 0 bases from J, with 10 bases between. CDR3 sequence: CASSNQGYQETQYF. The CDR3 coding sequence is TGTGCCAGCAGTAATCAGGGCTACCAAGAGACCCAGTACTTC.

The sample holds one count of this clone. The gene calls are TRBV5-5 and TRBJ2-5; 12 bases map to TRBD2. Trimming removed 7 bases from V and 3 bases from J; junction bases left unmatched: 13. The CDR3 has 17 residues. Germline-derived CDR1 and CDR2 are SGHKS and YYEKEE (reference sequence). The CDR3 DNA sequence: TGTGCCAGCGATCAAGACGGACTAGCGGGATCGGAAGAGACCCAGTACTTC. It codes for CASDQDGLAGSEETQYF.

This clone was seen just once. The chain uses TRBV5-1 and TRBJ2-1; TRBD1 matches at 10 bases. V lost 4 bases, J lost 6 bases, and 4 bases stayed unmatched. CDR3 size: 14 residues. Germline values: CDR1 SGHRS, CDR2 YFSETQ. CDR3 DNA: TGCGCCAGCAGCCGGGGGACAGGGGTCAATGAGCAGTTCTTC. Its protein product is CASSRGTGVNEQFF.

The V call is TRBV11-2, the J call TRBJ2-1, with 10 bases matching TRBD2. Germline trimming cut 5 bases from V and 7 bases from J; bases unmatched to any gene: 8. In germline, CDR1 is SGHAT, CDR2 FQNNGV. This CDR3 is built from 15 residues. The DNA for the CDR3 is TGTGCCAGCAGCGCTACTAGCGGGATAAAGAATGAGCAGTTCTTC. Translated, it gives CASSATSGIKNEQFF.

The chain carries TRBV6-6 and TRBJ2-1, with a tentative D call TRBD2 (6 bases). This CDR3 contains 16 residues. V was trimmed by 6 bases and J by 3 bases, leaving 18 bases between them. Germline V gene data show CDR1 as MNHNY and CDR2 as SVGAGI (reference sequence). CDR3 loop: CASSQLGGALYNEQFF. CDR3 nucleotides: TGTGCCAGCAGCCAACTGGGCGGGGCGCTCTACAATGAGCAGTTCTTC.

The genes are TRBV10-3 and TRBJ2-7; the D gene is possibly TRBD1 (5 bases). CDR1 ENHRY and CDR2 SYGVKD come from the germline V gene. Trimming left V 7 bases short and J 4 bases short, with 11 bases between. CDR3 length: 12 amino acids. CDR3 residues: CAITDQGYEQYF. CDR3 bases: TGTGCCATCACCGATCAGGGATACGAGCAGTACTTC.

The chain recombines TRBV18 with TRBJ2-3; 7 bases fit TRBD1. This CDR3 is 16 amino acids long. V was pared by 0 bases and J by 0 bases, with 3 bases of the junction left unmatched. The V gene's germline CDR1 is KGHSH and CDR2 LQKENI. CDR3 coding DNA: TGTGCCAGCTCACCACCGTGGACAGGTAGCACAGATACGCAGTATTTT. Protein: CASSPPWTGSTDTQYF.

V is TRBV5-4 and J is TRBJ1-3; 7 bases are a match to TRBD1. The germline V gene encodes CDR1 SGHNT and CDR2 YYREEE (reference sequence). V dropped 4 bases and J dropped 0; count of bases not matched to a gene: 7. This CDR3 spans 16 amino acids. CDR3 sequence reads: CASSEDRTSSGNTIYF. The CDR3 DNA sequence: TGTGCCAGCAGCGAGGACAGGACCTCCTCTGGAAACACCATATATTTT.

The rearrangement joins TRBV6-5 to TRBJ2-1; 7 bases match TRBD1. Germline V gives CDR1 MNHEY, CDR2 SVGAGI. The CDR3 contains 14 residues. V lost 3 bases and J lost 9; bases outside the gene matches: 8. This chain's CDR3 is CASSYGQEGSEQFF. CDR3 in DNA: TGTGCCAGCAGTTATGGACAGGAAGGGAGTGAGCAGTTCTTC.

V usage is TRBV6-5 and J usage is TRBJ2-1; possibly TRBD2 for D (5 bases). This CDR3 has 15 amino acids. In germline, CDR1 is MNHEY, CDR2 SVGAGI. V dropped 3 bases and J dropped 6 bases, with 15 bases sitting between them. CDR3 sequence: CASSYSPGSVNEQFF. The DNA of the CDR3 is TGTGCCAGCAGTTATTCGCCGGGGAGCGTCAATGAGCAGTTCTTC.

This clone was counted once. This rearrangement joins TRBV5-1 to TRBJ2-5; 11 bases align to TRBD2. Per germline, CDR1 SGHRS and CDR2 YFSETQ. J lost 4 bases, V lost 0 bases, and 11 bases had no gene match. The length of the CDR3 is 18 residues. The CDR3 DNA reads as TGCGCCAGCAGCTTGGCCTCGATACTAGCGGGGGATGGAGAGACCCAGTACTTC. Protein sequence: CASSLASILAGDGETQYF. Based on the CDR3 plus reference TRBV5-1 and TRBJ2-5, the full variable domain is KAGVTQTPRYLIKTRGQQVTLSCSPISGHRSVSWYQQTPGQGLQFLFEYFSETQRNKGNFPGRFSGRQFSNSRSEMNVSTLELGDSALYLCASSLASILAGDGETQYFGPGTRLLVL.

As concerns this clone: Different DNA sequences within this sample yield the same CDR3. The chain joins TRBV7-2 to TRBJ2-7, with a tentative D call TRBD2 (6 bases). CDR1 is SGHTA, CDR2 FQGNSA, per germline. V dropped 5 bases and J dropped 2 bases, with 13 bases sitting between them. The CDR3 has 14 amino acids. The DNA for the CDR3 is TGTGCCAGCAGCCCCCCCGGGGGTACCTACGAGCAGTACTTC. It specifies CASSPPGGTYEQYF. Full variable domain (remainder filled in from reference TRBV7-2 and TRBJ2-7): GAGVSQSPSNKVTEKGKDVELRCDPISGHTALYWYRQSLGQGLEFLIYFQGNSAPDKSGLPSDRFSAERTGGSVSTLTIQRTQQEDSAVYLCASSPPGGTYEQYFGPGTRLTVT.

The chain couples TRBV6-6 to TRBJ1-5; TRBD1 is a possible D gene (6 bases). CDR3 length equals 14 residues. Germline V gives CDR1 MNHNY, CDR2 SVGAGI (reference sequence). The V and J ends lost 6 bases and 4 bases respectively, with 13 bases between them. CDR3 bases: TGTGCCAGCAGCGAAGGGGGGGCTAATCAGCCCCAGCATTTT. This encodes CASSEGGANQPQHF.

The V call is TRBV5-1, the J call TRBJ2-5; D is undetermined. CDR1 SGHRS and CDR2 YFSETQ come from the germline V gene. The ends were cut back, 2 bases at V and 5 bases at J, with 7 bases in the middle. The CDR3 is made up of 12 amino acids. The CDR3 spells CASSFKSETQYF. The CDR3 DNA reads TGCGCCAGCAGCTTCAAGAGTGAGACCCAGTACTTC.

The chain uses TRBV30 and TRBJ2-3; tentative D call: TRBD2 (6 bases). CDR3 length equals 15 residues. Trimming shortened V by 2 bases and J by 0 bases, and 12 bases separated the two germline ends. Germline CDR1 and CDR2: GTSNPN and SVGIG (reference sequence). The CDR3 nucleotides are TGTGCCTGGAGTTCGACCGGGACTAGCACAGATACGCAGTATTTT. This encodes CAWSSTGTSTDTQYF.

The chain uses TRBV4-1 and TRBJ2-7, with 10 bases aligning to TRBD2. CDR1 MGHRA and CDR2 YSYEKL come from the germline V gene. The J segment lost 2 bases and the V segment lost 2 bases, leaving 3 bases of the junction unmatched. This CDR3 is 15 amino acids long. In DNA form, the CDR3 reads TGCGCCAGCAGCCAATCTAGCGGGGGAACCTACGAGCAGTACTTC. This codes for CASSQSSGGTYEQYF.

V usage is TRBV9 and J usage is TRBJ2-2; 8 nucleotides align to TRBD2. The CDR3 contains 18 residues. Germline assignment: CDR1 SGDLS and CDR2 YYNGEE. V was clipped by 7 bases and J by 5 bases; unmatched bases: 19. The DNA for the CDR3 is TGTGCCAGCTCAGCGTACCATTTGTTGCGGGGGGAGACCGGGGAGCTGTTTTTT. Protein sequence: CASSAYHLLRGETGELFF.

The genes are TRBV27 and TRBJ2-4; TRBD2 matches at 10 bases. The CDR3 totals 17 residues. V shed 4 bases and J 0 bases; nucleotides not matched to a gene: 6. The germline gives CDR1 MNHEY, CDR2 SMNVEV (reference sequence). CDR3 residues: CASSSSGGLLAKNIQYF. The CDR3 DNA is TGTGCCAGCAGTTCTAGCGGGGGCTTGTTAGCCAAAAACATTCAGTACTTC.

The chain couples TRBV11-2 to TRBJ2-7, with D hard to call. The V gene's germline CDR1 is SGHAT and CDR2 FQNNGV. Trimming stripped 5 bases from V and 4 bases from J, with 15 bases between. The CDR3 totals 14 residues. This chain's CDR3 is CASSQLDTQYEQYF. The CDR3, as DNA: TGTGCCAGCAGCCAACTCGACACGCAGTACGAGCAGTACTTC. The variable domain in full, with the rest retrieved from reference TRBV11-2 and TRBJ2-7, is EAGVAQSPRYKIIEKRQSVAFWCNPISGHATLYWYQQILGQGPKLLIQFQNNGVVDDSQLPKDRFSAERLKGVDSTLKIQPAKLEDSAVYLCASSQLDTQYEQYFGPGTRLTVT.

The V and J genes are TRBV6-5 and TRBJ2-4; a weak D match, TRBD1 (5 bases). Trimming stripped 5 bases from V and 9 bases from J, with 11 bases between. The CDR3 is 12 amino acids. Germline V gene sequence: CDR1 MNHEY, CDR2 SVGAGI. This CDR3 reads CASSPRGSIQYF. Here the CDR3 DNA reads TGTGCCAGCAGTCCTAGGGGTAGCATTCAGTACTTC.